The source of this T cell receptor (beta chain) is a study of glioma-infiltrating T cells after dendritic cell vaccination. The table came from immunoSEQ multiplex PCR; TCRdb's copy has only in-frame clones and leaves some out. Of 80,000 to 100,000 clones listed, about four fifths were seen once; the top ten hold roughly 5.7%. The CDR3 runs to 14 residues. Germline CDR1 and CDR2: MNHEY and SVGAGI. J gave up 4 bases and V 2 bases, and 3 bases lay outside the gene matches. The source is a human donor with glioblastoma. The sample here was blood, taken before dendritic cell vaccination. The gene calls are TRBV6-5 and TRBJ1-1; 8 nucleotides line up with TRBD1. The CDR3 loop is CASSYRQGATEAFF. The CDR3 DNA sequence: TGTGCCAGCAGTTACAGGCAGGGGGCCACTGAAGCTTTCTTT.